Below, 10 T cell receptor beta chains from the same sample are listed, as sequenced in a study of cytomegalovirus exposure and HLA in healthy donors. The method was immunoSEQ multiplex PCR; TCRdb's version includes in-frame clones alone and lacks a portion of them. The sample has about 65,000 clones, roughly 94% seen once; the top ten hold 1.3%. Sequenced sample: PBMCs. The source of these receptors is a woman between 18 and 30 years old in good health and CMV-seronegative.

V usage is TRBV6-1 and J usage is TRBJ2-5, with 7 positions matching TRBD2. The CDR3 loop spans 16 amino acids. The germline V gene has CDR1 MNHNS and CDR2 SASEGT. Trimming removed 2 bases from V and 5 bases from J; junction bases left unmatched: 11. The DNA of the CDR3 is TGTGCCAGCAGTGAATTATGGGCGGGAGATGGGGAGACCCAGTACTTC. As protein: CASSELWAGDGETQYF.

The rearrangement uses TRBV6-4 and TRBJ2-7; 8 nucleotides line up with TRBD2. After removal of 2 bases from V and 3 bases from J, the junction contained 12 bases not matched to a gene. Germline CDR1 and CDR2: MRHNA and SNTAGT. This CDR3 has 17 amino acids. The chain's CDR3 is CASSDDEPGLDLYEQYF. CDR3 nucleotide sequence: TGTGCCAGCAGTGACGACGAGCCGGGACTAGACCTCTACGAGCAGTACTTC.

CDR3 amino acids: CASTGDTDTQYF. The DNA for the CDR3 is TGTGCCAGCACCGGAGACACAGATACGCAGTATTTT. V usage is TRBV5-4 and J usage is TRBJ2-3; D unclear. V lost 6 bases and J lost 2, with 7 bases in between. This CDR3 contains 12 residues. The germline gives CDR1 SGHNT, CDR2 YYREEE (reference sequence).

CDR3 DNA sequence: TGTGCCAGCAGCTTAGGTGGCGGGCAAGCCAAAAACATTCAGTACTTC. It is translated as CASSLGGGQAKNIQYF. The chain recombines TRBV11-2 with TRBJ2-4; the D gene is possibly TRBD2 (5 bases). CDR1 and CDR2 (germline): SGHAT, FQNNGV. V was clipped by 1 base and J by 0 bases, with 10 bases between them. The CDR3 runs to 16 residues.

The chain employs TRBV29-1 and TRBJ2-1, with D maybe TRBD1 (5 bases). CDR3 length: 13 residues. V was pared by 2 bases and J by 7 bases, with 12 bases between. Germline V gives CDR1 SQVTM, CDR2 ANQGSEA. The CDR3 DNA is TGCAGCGTTGAAAGGGGATCAGGGAATGAGCAGTTCTTC. Its translation: CSVERGSGNEQFF.

The genes are TRBV7-6 and TRBJ1-3; D uncertain. The V gene lost 0 bases and the J gene lost 0 bases, with 6 bases spanning the gap. The CDR3 consists of 15 residues. Germline V CDR1 and CDR2: SGHVS, FNYEAQ. The CDR3 DNA sequence: TGTGCCAGCAGCTTAGCCCCGGGCTCTGGAAACACCATATATTTT. This translates into CASSLAPGSGNTIYF.

The J gene is TRBJ2-3, the V gene TRBV6-5; D uncertain. Germline V lookup: CDR1 MNHEY, CDR2 SVGAGI. CDR3 size: 14 residues. V was shortened by 2 bases and J by 0 bases, with 6 bases between the two germline ends. This chain's CDR3 is CASSYGGSTDTQYF. In nucleotides, the CDR3 is TGTGCCAGCAGTTACGGTGGCAGCACAGATACGCAGTATTTT.

The chain recombines TRBV6-1 with TRBJ1-4; TRBD1 might be the D (6 bases). CDR3 length equals 16 residues. CDR1 MNHNS and CDR2 SASEGT come from the germline V gene. V was cut by 3 bases and J by 0 bases, with 11 bases left in between. CDR3 in DNA: TGTGCCAGCAGTGACTTCCAGGGGACAACTAATGAAAAACTGTTTTTT. It translates to CASSDFQGTTNEKLFF.

CDR3 protein: CASSLEGAPSDEQFF. CDR3 nucleotides: TGCGCCAGCAGCTTGGAAGGGGCCCCCTCGGATGAGCAGTTCTTC. The genes are TRBV5-1 and TRBJ2-1; possibly TRBD1 for D (5 bases). The CDR3 loop spans 15 amino acids. V gave up 0 bases and J gave up 8 bases, with 15 bases separating them. Germline CDR1 reads SGHRS; CDR2 reads YFSETQ.

This rearrangement joins TRBV28 to TRBJ1-1; 10 bases map to TRBD1. The CDR3 runs to 15 residues. The ends lost 6 bases at V and 5 bases at J; junction bases unmatched: 9. Germline V gene lookup returns CDR1 MDHEN and CDR2 SYDVKM. The CDR3 spells CASRSAGTGETEAFF. The DNA for the CDR3 is TGTGCCAGCAGGTCCGCCGGGACAGGGGAAACTGAAGCTTTCTTT.